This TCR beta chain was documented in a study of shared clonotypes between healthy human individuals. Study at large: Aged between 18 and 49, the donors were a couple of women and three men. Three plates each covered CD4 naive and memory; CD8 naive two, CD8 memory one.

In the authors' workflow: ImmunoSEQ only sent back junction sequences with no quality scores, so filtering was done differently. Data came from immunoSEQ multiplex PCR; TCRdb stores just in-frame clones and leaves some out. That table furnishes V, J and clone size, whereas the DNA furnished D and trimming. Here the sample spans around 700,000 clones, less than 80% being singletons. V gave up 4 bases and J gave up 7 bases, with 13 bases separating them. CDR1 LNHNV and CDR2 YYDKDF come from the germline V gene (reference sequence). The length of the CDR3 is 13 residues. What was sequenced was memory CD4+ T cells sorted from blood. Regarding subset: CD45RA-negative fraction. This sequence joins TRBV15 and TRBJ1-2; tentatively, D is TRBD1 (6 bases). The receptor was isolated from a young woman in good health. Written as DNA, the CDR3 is TGTGCCACCAGCAAAGGGGGGGCGCGTGGCTACACCTTC. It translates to CATSKGGARGYTF.